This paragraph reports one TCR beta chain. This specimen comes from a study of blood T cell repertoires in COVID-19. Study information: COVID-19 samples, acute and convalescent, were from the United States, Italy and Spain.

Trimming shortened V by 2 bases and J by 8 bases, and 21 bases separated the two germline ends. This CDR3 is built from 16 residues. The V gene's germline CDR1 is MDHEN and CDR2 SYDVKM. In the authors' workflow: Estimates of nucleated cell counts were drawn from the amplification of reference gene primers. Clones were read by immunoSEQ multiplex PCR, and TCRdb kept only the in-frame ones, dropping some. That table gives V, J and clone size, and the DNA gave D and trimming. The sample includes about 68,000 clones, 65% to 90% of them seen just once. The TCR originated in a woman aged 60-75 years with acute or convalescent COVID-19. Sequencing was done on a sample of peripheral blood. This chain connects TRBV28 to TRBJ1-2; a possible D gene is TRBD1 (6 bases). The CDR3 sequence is CASSLKSVTGLRGYTF. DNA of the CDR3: TGTGCCAGCAGTTTAAAGTCTGTTACAGGGCTTAGGGGCTACACCTTC.